This T cell receptor beta chain came from a study of memory CD4+ T cells and cytomegalovirus serostatus. TCRdb's copy holds only in-frame clones and misses some; the assay was immunoSEQ multiplex PCR. Among tens of thousands of clones listed, around three quarters were seen once. The sort gate was single viable CD3+CD4+CD8-CD45RO+ cells for memory CD4+ T cells. Material: memory CD4+ T cells from blood. The TCR originated in an adult in good health and CMV-seronegative.

The CDR3 nucleotides read TGTGCCAGCAGTCGGGGGGTAGCGACCAAAAACATTCAGTACTTC. It specifies CASSRGVATKNIQYF. The chain is built from TRBV28 and TRBJ2-4, with 7 positions matching TRBD2. The V gene end was trimmed by 5 bases and the J gene end by 2 bases; junction bases not matched to a gene: 6. Germline V gene data show CDR1 as MDHEN and CDR2 as SYDVKM. This CDR3 has 15 residues.